The 29 T cell receptor beta chains below were found in one sample sequenced in a study of metastatic and nonmetastatic thyroid tumors. TCRdb re-called clones via MiXCR from the PCR reads. The data contain roughly 90,000 clones, about 15% of them singletons. Every patient was untreated before thyroid surgery. The specimen was blood. All receptors derive from a female donor with papillary thyroid cancer or a benign thyroid nodule (not recorded which). Some clones in this sample may be carry-over from other donors' samples.

V gene TRBV5-1 combines with J gene TRBJ2-4; weak D call: TRBD2 (5 bases). This CDR3 contains 15 residues. V was cut by 0 bases and J by 8 bases, with 15 bases left in between. The germline V gene encodes CDR1 SGHRS and CDR2 YFSETQ. The CDR3 protein is CASSLAGMSSDIQYF. Here the CDR3 DNA reads TGCGCCAGCAGCTTGGCCGGGATGTCTTCGGACATTCAGTACTTC.

This clone was picked up a small number of times. This may come from a read error, since a much larger clone is one base off. The gene calls are TRBV5-1 and TRBJ2-1; D gene ambiguous. The CDR3 runs 14 residues. Germline V lookup: CDR1 SGHRS, CDR2 YFSETQ. CDR3 in DNA: TGCGCCAGCAGCGCAGACCCAGGTTACAATGAGCAGTTATTC. Amino acids: CASSADPGYNEQLF.

This clone appeared a few times. This sequence joins TRBV12-3 or TRBV12-4 and TRBJ2-7; the D is unclear. Between the trimmed V and J ends, which lost 2 bases and 6 bases, there was a span of 14 bases. CDR3 length equals 14 residues. CDR3 sequence reads: CASSLNVVKGEQYF. The CDR3 bases are TGTGCCAGCAGTTTAAACGTGGTTAAAGGCGAGCAGTACTTC.

This clone was seen ten or more times. The chain joins TRBV3-1 to TRBJ2-7, with D perhaps TRBD2 (6 bases). CDR3 length: 13 residues. V lost 2 bases and J lost 2, with 7 bases in between. Germline CDR1 reads LGHDT; CDR2 reads YNNKEL (reference sequence). The CDR3 nucleotides read TGTGCCAGCAGCCAAAGGACTACCTACGAGCAGTACTTC. Residues: CASSQRTTYEQYF.

V gene TRBV5-1 combines with J gene TRBJ2-5, with D hard to call. The CDR3 is made up of 13 amino acids. Trimming removed 0 bases at V and 5 bases at J, with 8 bases between. Germline V lookup: CDR1 SGHRS, CDR2 YFSETQ. CDR3 protein: CASSLAPGETQYF. CDR3 DNA: TGCGCCAGCAGCTTGGCACCTGGCGAGACCCAGTACTTC.

This clone was counted at least ten times. This chain uses TRBV7-2 with TRBJ2-3, with D tentatively TRBD1 (6 bases). This CDR3 is built from 12 residues. V was cut by 2 bases and J by 6 bases, with 6 bases left in between. Germline lookup yields CDR1 SGHTA and CDR2 FQGNSA. The CDR3 spells CASSLQGDTQYF. The CDR3 region has the DNA TGTGCCAGCAGCTTACAGGGGGATACGCAGTATTTT.

In this sample, this clone turned up many times. The gene calls are TRBV18 and TRBJ1-1; tentative D call: TRBD1 (5 bases). Germline loops: CDR1 KGHSH, CDR2 LQKENI. V dropped 1 base and J dropped 3 bases, with 6 bases sitting between them. The CDR3 consists of 13 residues. CDR3 coding DNA: TGTGCCAGCTCACCACGGGGGGACACTGAAGCTTTCTTT. The encoded protein is CASSPRGDTEAFF.

With respect to this clone: Being one base from a much bigger clone, this may be a read error. This sample includes further DNA sequences coding for the same CDR3. The CDR3 sequence: CASSRGEGGETQYF. The CDR3 DNA reads as TGTGCCAGCAGCCGGGGAGAGGGAGGTGAGACCCAGTACTTC. The V gene is TRBV5-8, the J gene TRBJ2-5; TRBD2 might be the D (6 bases). Germline CDR1 reads SGHTS; CDR2 reads YDEGEE. V lost 4 bases, J lost 5 bases, and 15 bases lay in between. The CDR3 has 14 amino acids.

As concerns this clone: At one of its ends the junction is not consistent with the germline gene, which may arise from a read error. The chain has TRBV6-7 and TRBJ1-4; D gene uncertain. TRBV6-7 is annotated as an ORF whose role is uncertain. This CDR3 region has 19 residues. CDR3 DNA sequence: TGTGCCAGCAGTTGGGCCATGGTCGGAAGCAGGCCTTATAATGAAAAAATGTTTTTT. Its translation is CASSWAMVGSRPYNEKMFF.

This clone came up many times. The J gene is TRBJ2-3, the V gene TRBV10-3; 9 nucleotides agree with TRBD2. Germline loops: CDR1 ENHRY, CDR2 SYGVKD. V gave up 4 bases and J gave up 3 bases; unmatched junction bases: 2. The CDR3 sequence is 14 residues long. The CDR3 loop reads CAISATSGTDTQYF. The CDR3, as DNA: TGTGCCATCAGTGCCACTAGCGGGACAGATACGCAGTATTTT.

This clone occurred a few times. The junction departs from the called germline gene at one end, perhaps through a read error. V and J are TRBV27 and TRBJ1-5, with no clear D. The CDR3 consists of 18 residues. The germline CDR1 and CDR2 sequences are MNHEY and SMNVEV (reference sequence). The CDR3 here is CASRPGRGGQVVNHPQHF. In DNA form, the CDR3 reads TGTGCCAGCAGACCTGGGCGGGGAGGGCAGGTGGTCAATCACCCCCAGCATTTT.

This clone was observed many times. The chain employs TRBV30 and TRBJ2-2; D gene unclear. This CDR3 is built from 11 residues. CDR1 and CDR2 from the germline V gene are GTSNPN and SVGIG (reference sequence). V was trimmed by 5 bases and J by 2 bases, leaving 3 bases between them. CDR3 protein: CAWENTGELFF. As DNA, the CDR3 is TGTGCCTGGGAAAACACCGGGGAGCTGTTTTTT.

As to this clone: At one of its ends the junction is not consistent with the germline gene, which may arise from a read error. This chain uses TRBV7-2 with TRBJ1-5, with D perhaps TRBD1 (6 bases). The CDR3 runs to 15 residues. CDR1 is SGHTA, CDR2 FQGNSA, per germline. In nucleotides, the CDR3 is TGTGCCAGCAGCTTTTCAGGACAGCCGAATCAGCCCGAGCATTTT. This gives the protein CASSFSGQPNQPEHF.

This clone showed up just a few times. This chain connects TRBV4-1 to TRBJ1-4; D uncertain. In germline, CDR1 is MGHRA, CDR2 YSYEKL. V lost 3 bases and J 7 bases, leaving 6 bases between the germline ends. The CDR3 spans 12 residues. DNA of the CDR3: TGCGCCAGCAGCCATACCAGTGAAAAACTGTTTTTT. Its protein product is CASSHTSEKLFF.

This clone was counted many times. The chain is built from TRBV30 and TRBJ2-5; D might be TRBD2 (6 bases). There are 10 residues in the CDR3. Trimming shortened V by 5 bases and J by 6 bases, and 7 bases separated the two germline ends. Germline CDR1 is GTSNPN and CDR2 is SVGIG (reference sequence). The CDR3 nucleotides read TGTGCCTGGGGGGGGAAGACCCAGTACTTC. Its protein is CAWGGKTQYF.

The chain links TRBV20-1 to TRBJ2-4; weak D call: TRBD1 (5 bases). The CDR3 runs 17 residues. Germline V gene sequence: CDR1 DFQATT, CDR2 SNEGSKA (reference sequence). The germline V and J ends were trimmed by 5 bases and 1 base, with 21 bases remaining between them. In DNA form, the CDR3 reads TGCAGTGCTCCCCCCCCATGGGGCGAGACGGCCAAAAACATTCAGTACTTC. Its protein is CSAPPPWGETAKNIQYF.

Many counts were recorded for this clone. This chain connects TRBV28 to TRBJ1-1; D is perhaps TRBD1 (5 bases). Trimming took off 11 bases at V and 3 bases at J, with 13 bases between the two ends. The length of the CDR3 is 12 residues. The germline V gene has CDR1 MDHEN and CDR2 SYDVKM. The CDR3 spells CAVTGVDTEAFF. DNA for the CDR3: TGTGCCGTTACGGGGGTAGACACTGAAGCTTTCTTT.

This chain links TRBV9 with TRBJ1-3; weak D call: TRBD1 (5 bases). V was shortened by 0 bases and J by 0 bases, with 13 bases between the two germline ends. Per germline, CDR1 SGDLS and CDR2 YYNGEE. This CDR3 is built from 17 residues. CDR3 amino acids: CASSVDWDAYSGNTIYF. Here the CDR3 DNA reads TGTGCCAGCAGCGTAGATTGGGACGCCTACTCTGGAAACACCATATATTTT.

This clone showed up many times. The chain is built from TRBV11-2 and TRBJ1-1, with D possibly TRBD1 on 6 matching bases. Germline lookup yields CDR1 SGHAT and CDR2 FQNNGV. CDR3 size: 13 residues. V lost 3 bases and J 6 bases, leaving 11 bases between the germline ends. The CDR3 DNA is TGTGCCAGCAGCTTTCCTGGACAGCCTGAAGCTTTCTTT. This gives the protein CASSFPGQPEAFF.

In this sample, this clone turned up many times. The chain couples TRBV11-3 to TRBJ2-3; D gene unclear. Trimming took off 2 bases at V and 0 bases at J, with 6 bases between the two ends. Germline loops: CDR1 SGHNT, CDR2 YENEEA. The CDR3 is 14 amino acids. The CDR3 nucleotides read TGTGCCAGCAGCTTATCCGGGAGCACAGATACGCAGTATTTT. This translates into CASSLSGSTDTQYF. The full variable domain, its missing parts supplied by reference TRBV11-3 and TRBJ2-3, is EAGVVQSPRYKIIEKKQPVAFWCNPISGHNTLYWYLQNLGQGPELLIRYENEEAVDDSQLPKDRFSAERLKGVDSTLKIQPAELGDSAVYLCASSLSGSTDTQYFGPGTRLTVL.

This clone showed up many times. The chain uses TRBV9 and TRBJ2-2; TRBD2 might be the D (5 bases). CDR3 length: 16 residues. Germline CDR1 and CDR2: SGDLS and YYNGEE. Trimming removed 0 bases at V and 0 bases at J, with 9 bases between. The CDR3 reads CASSVEAGPNTGELFF. The CDR3 DNA reads TGTGCCAGCAGCGTAGAGGCGGGTCCGAACACCGGGGAGCTGTTTTTT.

This clone has at least ten counts. The chain recombines TRBV28 with TRBJ1-4; TRBD1 is a possible D gene (6 bases). With 6 bases removed from V and 5 bases from J, the gap between germline ends came to 13 bases. The CDR3 covers 14 residues. CDR1 is MDHEN and CDR2 is SYDVKM in the germline V gene. Here the CDR3 reads CASSRSRGNEKLFF. The CDR3 nucleotides are TGTGCCAGCAGCCGATCGAGGGGGAATGAAAAACTGTTTTTT.

Details on this clone: No conserved phenylalanine or tryptophan ends this CDR3, so it is likely a read error. V and J are TRBV18 and TRBJ2-7, with no clear D. CDR1 is KGHSH and CDR2 is LQKENI in the germline V gene. The CDR3 is 12 amino acids. V lost 5 bases to trimming and J lost 6 bases, with 11 bases between them. DNA for the CDR3: TGTGCCAGCTCATTACAGCGTCGCGAGCAGTACTCC. It encodes CASSLQRREQYS.

This clone was counted at least ten times. The same CDR3 can be traced to other DNA sequences in this sample. The chain carries TRBV4-1 and TRBJ2-7; 9 nucleotides match TRBD1. CDR3 length: 15 residues. CDR1 and CDR2 (germline): MGHRA, YSYEKL. V trimming: 4 bases; J trimming: 4 bases; junction bases outside the gene matches: 8. The CDR3 is CASSRVPGQGYEQYF. CDR3 bases: TGCGCCAGCAGCCGCGTACCGGGACAGGGTTACGAGCAGTACTTC.

This clone was recorded at least ten times. The chain carries TRBV20-1 and TRBJ2-3; D possibly corresponds to TRBD2 (6 bases). Germline CDR1 is DFQATT and CDR2 is SNEGSKA (reference sequence). This CDR3 spans 14 amino acids. V lost 4 bases to trimming and J lost 0 bases, with 11 bases between them. CDR3 sequence: CSATVAESTDTQYF. In DNA form, the CDR3 reads TGCAGTGCTACCGTAGCGGAGAGCACAGATACGCAGTATTTT.

About this clone itself: Relative to the germline gene, one junction end is altered; a read error may explain this. The J gene is TRBJ1-6, the V gene TRBV2, with D tentatively TRBD1 (6 bases). Germline CDR1 SNHLY, CDR2 FYNNEI. The CDR3 is made up of 12 amino acids. This CDR3 reads CASGEDRPPLHF. The DNA of the CDR3 is TGTGCCAGCGGTGAAGACAGGCCACCCCTCCACTTT.

This clone was counted many times. This sequence joins TRBV18 and TRBJ1-3; TRBD1 aligns across 9 bases. This CDR3 is built from 15 residues. Per germline, CDR1 KGHSH and CDR2 LQKENI. The trim removed 4 bases at V and 4 bases at J, leaving 5 bases unmatched. This CDR3 reads CASSRGQGEGNTIYF. CDR3 in DNA: TGTGCCAGCTCACGGGGACAGGGAGAAGGAAACACCATATATTTT.

The sample holds many counts of this clone. This rearrangement joins TRBV27 to TRBJ2-3, with TRBD1 matching over 7 bases. The CDR3 has 13 amino acids. Unmatched junction bases numbered 2, after V lost 5 bases and J lost 3 bases. Germline V gives CDR1 MNHEY, CDR2 SMNVEV (reference sequence). CDR3 sequence: CASSLTGTDTQYF. CDR3 DNA sequence: TGTGCCAGCAGTCTGACAGGGACAGATACGCAGTATTTT.

Points on this clone: A junction end diverges from the germline sequence, so it may reflect a read error. V gene TRBV28 combines with J gene TRBJ1-2; D call uncertain. The CDR3 extends over 14 amino acids. CDR1 MDHEN and CDR2 SYDVKM come from the germline V gene. The CDR3 DNA reads as TGTTCCAGCAGTTTGGGCGGTACCGGCTATGGCTACACCTTC. Translated: CSSSLGGTGYGYTF.